A selection of T cell receptor beta chains follows, all from one sample in a study of beta chain features in type 1 diabetes. The assay was immunoSEQ multiplex PCR, and TCRdb's table has in-frame clones only and misses some. The top ten clones hold 0.053% of a sample with hundreds of thousands of clones, 68% of them seen once. Sequences were obtained from naive CD4+ T cells from blood. All receptors come from a man aged 25 to 40 in good health. CDR3s leave out the opening cysteine and the closing phenylalanine or tryptophan. Each record gives: V gene, J gene, CDR3 protein.

V gene: TRBV7-2; J gene: TRBJ2-7; CDR3 protein: ASSLMASGSGEQY
V gene: TRBV18; J gene: TRBJ2-3; CDR3 protein: ASSPTTSTDTQY
V gene: TRBV4-2; J gene: TRBJ2-1; CDR3 protein: ASSQDQGGGGYNEQF
V gene: TRBV30; J gene: TRBJ1-1; CDR3 protein: AWRDKEYSTEAF
V gene: TRBV19; J gene: TRBJ2-3; CDR3 protein: ASSSSRFRGTDTQY
V gene: TRBV30; J gene: TRBJ2-7; CDR3 protein: AWSPRAGYEQY
V gene: TRBV11-2; J gene: TRBJ2-4; CDR3 protein: ASSLGAERDKNIQY
V gene: TRBV9; J gene: TRBJ2-7; CDR3 protein: ASSSTSGLGEQY
V gene: TRBV2; J gene: TRBJ2-5; CDR3 protein: ASSEWDSPETQY
V gene: TRBV30; J gene: TRBJ1-3; CDR3 protein: AWSPLGGSGNTIY
V gene: TRBV9; J gene: TRBJ2-7; CDR3 protein: ASSVQGGKEQY
V gene: TRBV10-1; J gene: TRBJ2-7; CDR3 protein: ASSEVQTYEQY
V gene: TRBV5-4; J gene: TRBJ2-1; CDR3 protein: ASSKGTSEYNEQF
V gene: TRBV27; J gene: TRBJ2-2; CDR3 protein: ASSDLGPRRTGELF
V gene: TRBV13; J gene: TRBJ1-2; CDR3 protein: ASSPRTLFYGYT
V gene: TRBV7-2; J gene: TRBJ2-5; CDR3 protein: ASSLVGRTQETQY
V gene: TRBV29-1; J gene: TRBJ1-1; CDR3 protein: STGQTNTEAF
V gene: TRBV14; J gene: TRBJ2-1; CDR3 protein: ASSQTGGRNEQF
V gene: TRBV29-1; J gene: TRBJ2-7; CDR3 protein: SVQLAGGYEQY
V gene: TRBV10-3; J gene: TRBJ1-1; CDR3 protein: AISENTEAF
V gene: TRBV29-1; J gene: TRBJ2-5; CDR3 protein: SVYRGGETQY
V gene: TRBV9; J gene: TRBJ2-7; CDR3 protein: ASSVAEGQGPYEQY
V gene: TRBV6-5; J gene: TRBJ1-2; CDR3 protein: ASSRSLTGASGYT
V gene: TRBV5-4; J gene: TRBJ2-1; CDR3 protein: ASSSSSRQGYNEQF
V gene: TRBV18; J gene: TRBJ2-1; CDR3 protein: ASSPRGESAF
V gene: TRBV29-1; J gene: TRBJ1-2; CDR3 protein: SGASGTEYGYT
V gene: TRBV5-1; J gene: TRBJ2-1; CDR3 protein: ASSLSLSYNEQF
V gene: TRBV13; J gene: TRBJ2-1; CDR3 protein: ASSLGLGAGGVDEQF
V gene: TRBV25-1; J gene: TRBJ2-5; CDR3 protein: ASSDFGETQY
V gene: TRBV2; J gene: TRBJ2-1; CDR3 protein: ASRLGAGGNEQF
V gene: TRBV30; J gene: TRBJ2-3; CDR3 protein: AWSVGGSTDTQY
V gene: TRBV4-2; J gene: TRBJ2-1; CDR3 protein: ASSQDPWPLGYNEQF
V gene: TRBV6-1; J gene: TRBJ2-5; CDR3 protein: ASRTGLGGLVTQY
V gene: TRBV14; J gene: TRBJ2-3; CDR3 protein: ASSLDGSSTDTQY
V gene: TRBV30; J gene: TRBJ2-1; CDR3 protein: AWSHYKEQF
V gene: TRBV29-1; J gene: TRBJ2-3; CDR3 protein: SVVGRSTDTQY
V gene: TRBV18; J gene: TRBJ2-1; CDR3 protein: ASSPPPGGNEQF
V gene: TRBV4-1; J gene: TRBJ2-2; CDR3 protein: ASSQETGELF
V gene: TRBV7-9; J gene: TRBJ2-7; CDR3 protein: ASSPWTVGSYEQY
V gene: TRBV7-2; J gene: TRBJ2-5; CDR3 protein: ASSLGGTGAVFRTQY
V gene: TRBV29-1; J gene: TRBJ2-1; CDR3 protein: SVATRGEYNEQF
V gene: TRBV29-1; J gene: TRBJ2-7; CDR3 protein: SVAGQGAYEQY
V gene: TRBV29-1; J gene: TRBJ2-7; CDR3 protein: SAARQGLAYEQY
V gene: TRBV30; J gene: TRBJ2-6; CDR3 protein: AWRDHPANVLT
V gene: TRBV4-2; J gene: TRBJ2-3; CDR3 protein: ASSPRFRDREPYSTDTQY
V gene: TRBV5-1; J gene: TRBJ1-6; CDR3 protein: ASSLEQNSPLH
V gene: TRBV30; J gene: TRBJ2-3; CDR3 protein: AWSSGRTDTQY
V gene: TRBV25-1; J gene: TRBJ2-1; CDR3 protein: ASSEWGADYNEQF
V gene: TRBV6-4; J gene: TRBJ2-6; CDR3 protein: ASSWTGVGANVLT
V gene: TRBV9; J gene: TRBJ2-5; CDR3 protein: ASSSTSWRDGTQY
V gene: TRBV30; J gene: TRBJ1-2; CDR3 protein: AYTTGNYGYT
V gene: TRBV13; J gene: TRBJ2-7; CDR3 protein: ASSLALGARNEQY
V gene: TRBV30; J gene: TRBJ1-2; CDR3 protein: AWSPQGGIGGYT
V gene: TRBV4-3; J gene: TRBJ2-1; CDR3 protein: ASSQDAAGAGNEQF
V gene: TRBV29-1; J gene: TRBJ2-7; CDR3 protein: SASPRTGGTYEQY